The rows below give T cell receptor beta chains drawn from one sample of a study of cytomegalovirus exposure and HLA in healthy donors. Here immunoSEQ multiplex PCR was the method, and the copy in TCRdb shows in-frame clones only, minus some. The data contain tens of thousands of clones, about nine tenths of them singletons. Sequences were obtained from PBMCs. The receptors shown here come from a man between 25 and 39 years old in good health and CMV-seronegative. Both conserved end residues are part of each CDR3. Each record gives: D gene, V gene, J gene, clone size, CDR3 DNA, CDR3 protein. D genes are given only for firm matches. Clone size, where shown, is once, few, many, or a class for clones that have expanded.

D gene: TRBD1
V gene: TRBV16
J gene: TRBJ1-5
clone size: .
CDR3 DNA: TGTGCCAGCAGCCGCGAACAGGGGAAAGCTCAGCCCCAGCATTTT
CDR3 protein: CASSREQGKAQPQHF

D gene: TRBD1
V gene: TRBV5-1
J gene: TRBJ2-2
clone size: .
CDR3 DNA: TGCGCCAGCAGTTGGACAGGAGGAAACACCGGGGAGCTGTTTTTT
CDR3 protein: CASSWTGGNTGELFF

D gene: TRBD2
V gene: TRBV13
J gene: TRBJ2-3
clone size: .
CDR3 DNA: TGTGCCAGCAGCTTAGGACTAGCGGTACCCACAGATACGCAGTATTTT
CDR3 protein: CASSLGLAVPTDTQYF

D gene: TRBD1
V gene: TRBV6-5
J gene: TRBJ1-2
clone size: .
CDR3 DNA: TGTGCCAGCACCCAGACAGGGAAGGGGGGTGGCTACACCTTC
CDR3 protein: CASTQTGKGGGYTF

D gene: .
V gene: TRBV7-2
J gene: TRBJ1-6
clone size: .
CDR3 DNA: TGTGCCAGCAGCTTGGTGGGGCCACCTAATTCACCCCTCCACTTT
CDR3 protein: CASSLVGPPNSPLHF

D gene: .
V gene: TRBV10-3
J gene: TRBJ1-6
clone size: few
CDR3 DNA: TGTGCCATCAGTGAGTCGTTGGAGGTGATTTCACCCCTCCACTTT
CDR3 protein: CAISESLEVISPLHF

D gene: .
V gene: TRBV6-4
J gene: TRBJ2-5
clone size: few
CDR3 DNA: TGTGCCAGCAGCCCAGAAACGGCGGGGCAAGAGACCCAGTACTTC
CDR3 protein: CASSPETAGQETQYF

D gene: .
V gene: TRBV5-1
J gene: TRBJ1-3
clone size: .
CDR3 DNA: TGCGCCAGCAGCTTGTCTGGGGCTAAGGGAAACACCATATATTTT
CDR3 protein: CASSLSGAKGNTIYF

D gene: .
V gene: TRBV6-6
J gene: TRBJ1-1
clone size: .
CDR3 DNA: TGTGCCAGCAGTTACGGCAACGAAGCTTTCTTT
CDR3 protein: CASSYGNEAFF

D gene: TRBD2
V gene: TRBV6-1
J gene: TRBJ2-7
clone size: .
CDR3 DNA: TGTGCCAGCAGTGAAAGGCGGGGGGGCGCCTACGAGCAGTACTTC
CDR3 protein: CASSERRGGAYEQYF

D gene: .
V gene: TRBV4-2
J gene: TRBJ2-7
clone size: .
CDR3 DNA: TGTGCCAGCAGCCAAGTCGGGTCGCGGGCTAGCTCCTACGAGCAGTACTTC
CDR3 protein: CASSQVGSRASSYEQYF

D gene: TRBD1
V gene: TRBV6-5
J gene: TRBJ1-6
clone size: .
CDR3 DNA: TGTGCCAGCAGTTCGATTGACAGGGGAAGTAGGTCACCCCTCCACTTT
CDR3 protein: CASSSIDRGSRSPLHF

D gene: .
V gene: TRBV30
J gene: TRBJ1-1
clone size: .
CDR3 DNA: TGTGCCTGGGGAAGGGAGTTTGAAGCTTTCTTT
CDR3 protein: CAWGREFEAFF

D gene: .
V gene: TRBV20-1
J gene: TRBJ2-7
clone size: .
CDR3 DNA: TGCAGTGCCGGTCAAGCCTACGAGCAGTACTTC
CDR3 protein: CSAGQAYEQYF

D gene: .
V gene: TRBV11-2
J gene: TRBJ2-5
clone size: .
CDR3 DNA: TGTGCCAGCAACCATTTAACAGGGAGTCAAGAGACCCAGTACTTC
CDR3 protein: CASNHLTGSQETQYF

D gene: .
V gene: TRBV27
J gene: TRBJ2-1
clone size: .
CDR3 DNA: TGTGCCAGCAGTTTATATAGGGGCAATGAGCAGTTCTTC
CDR3 protein: CASSLYRGNEQFF

D gene: .
V gene: TRBV9
J gene: TRBJ2-5
clone size: .
CDR3 DNA: TGTGCCAGCAGCGGAACTAGTTATCAAGAGACCCAGTACTTC
CDR3 protein: CASSGTSYQETQYF

D gene: TRBD1
V gene: TRBV6-6
J gene: TRBJ1-2
clone size: once
CDR3 DNA: TGTGCCAGCAGTGGGACAGGGGCTGGCTACACCTTC
CDR3 protein: CASSGTGAGYTF

D gene: TRBD2
V gene: TRBV4-2
J gene: TRBJ2-5
clone size: .
CDR3 DNA: TGTGCCAGCAGCCAAGAGTCCAGCGGGGGGGGAGAGACCCAGTACTTC
CDR3 protein: CASSQESSGGGETQYF

D gene: TRBD1
V gene: TRBV7-3
J gene: TRBJ2-2
clone size: .
CDR3 DNA: TGTGCCAGCAGCCAACCGGGACAGGGGAAAACCGGGGAGCTGTTTTTT
CDR3 protein: CASSQPGQGKTGELFF

D gene: TRBD1
V gene: TRBV7-2
J gene: TRBJ1-4
clone size: .
CDR3 DNA: TGTGCCAGCAGCCTGGACAGGCCGACAGCAACTAATGAAAAACTGTTTTTT
CDR3 protein: CASSLDRPTATNEKLFF

D gene: TRBD1
V gene: TRBV29-1
J gene: TRBJ2-1
clone size: .
CDR3 DNA: TGCAGCGTTTTTCTTTCGACAGGGTCCCCCCATGAGCAGTTCTTC
CDR3 protein: CSVFLSTGSPHEQFF

D gene: TRBD1
V gene: TRBV9
J gene: TRBJ1-1
clone size: .
CDR3 DNA: TGTGCCAGCAGCACCCGACAGGGGAGGAACACTGAAGCTTTCTTT
CDR3 protein: CASSTRQGRNTEAFF

D gene: .
V gene: TRBV9
J gene: TRBJ2-7
clone size: .
CDR3 DNA: TGTGCCAGCAGCCGAGGCTACGAGCAGTACTTC
CDR3 protein: CASSRGYEQYF

D gene: .
V gene: TRBV5-1
J gene: TRBJ2-5
clone size: .
CDR3 DNA: TGCGCCAGCAGCGTCGAAGAGACCCAGTACTTC
CDR3 protein: CASSVEETQYF

D gene: TRBD2
V gene: TRBV18
J gene: TRBJ2-1
clone size: .
CDR3 DNA: TGTGCCAGCTCACCGGGACTAGACCCCTACAATGAGCAGTTCTTC
CDR3 protein: CASSPGLDPYNEQFF